What follows describes a single T cell receptor beta chain. Its antigen is unidentified. These data originate in a study of cytomegalovirus exposure and HLA in healthy donors. Broader study findings: The authors confirmed in vitro that a few CMV-associated chains were specific for CMV antigens.

The data were produced by immunoSEQ multiplex PCR, yet TCRdb's version contains in-frame clones alone and is incomplete. Altogether around 200,000 clones are present, about 80% being singletons, with the ten largest covering about 2.8%. Germline loops: CDR1 SGDLS, CDR2 YYNGEE. Unmatched junction bases numbered 6, after V lost 3 bases and J lost 7 bases. The CDR3 runs 14 residues. The chain links TRBV9 to TRBJ2-7, with TRBD1 identical over 11 bases. Sequencing was carried out using PBMCs. The sequence came from a woman in her late teens or twenties in good health and CMV-seropositive. CDR3 residues: CASSAGQGAGEQYF. CDR3 nucleotide sequence: TGTGCCAGCAGCGCAGGACAGGGGGCAGGAGAGCAGTACTTC.